Listed here is a single TCR beta chain. This record belongs to a study of technical replicates of blood from a handful of donors. The repertoire was sequenced with immunoSEQ multiplex PCR; TCRdb's copy has only in-frame clones and lacks some. This sample carries 84,000 or so clones, 90% to 95% of them seen once, and the ten largest clones take less than 0.3%. The CDR3 is 14 amino acids. Germline loops: CDR1 SGDLS, CDR2 YYNGEE. Trimming took off 0 bases at V and 2 bases at J, with 6 bases between the two ends. This TCR came from a human donor in good health. What was sequenced was T cells isolated from PBMCs. The chain uses TRBV9 and TRBJ1-5; perhaps TRBD1 as D (6 bases). The DNA of the CDR3 is TGTGCCAGCAGCGTAGAGGGGGGCAATCAGCCCCAGCATTTT. Its protein product is CASSVEGGNQPQHF.